This T cell receptor (beta chain) was recorded in a study of cytomegalovirus exposure and HLA in healthy donors. General study findings and limits: The study put 150 or so TCR beta chains on its list as cytomegalovirus-associated. In vitro testing confirmed a few CMV-associated chains as specific for CMV antigens. In a later analysis, first-cohort TCR clusters were found to tend to co-occur in the 130 or so validation repertoires.

TCRdb keeps only in-frame clones here, not all; method: immunoSEQ multiplex PCR. This table holds roughly 330,000 clones, around 90% found once. Comments on this clone: The target antigen is unknown.

V gave up 0 bases and J gave up 5 bases; unmatched junction bases: 5. The CDR3 consists of 15 residues. CDR1 and CDR2 from the germline V gene are SGHVS and FNYEAQ. The chain employs TRBV7-6 and TRBJ1-1; 8 bases align to TRBD1. Source material: PBMCs. The sequence derives from a young woman in good health and CMV-seropositive. The CDR3 region has the DNA TGTGCCAGCAGCTTAGCCCGGACAGGGAGGACTGAAGCTTTCTTT. Translation gives CASSLARTGRTEAFF.